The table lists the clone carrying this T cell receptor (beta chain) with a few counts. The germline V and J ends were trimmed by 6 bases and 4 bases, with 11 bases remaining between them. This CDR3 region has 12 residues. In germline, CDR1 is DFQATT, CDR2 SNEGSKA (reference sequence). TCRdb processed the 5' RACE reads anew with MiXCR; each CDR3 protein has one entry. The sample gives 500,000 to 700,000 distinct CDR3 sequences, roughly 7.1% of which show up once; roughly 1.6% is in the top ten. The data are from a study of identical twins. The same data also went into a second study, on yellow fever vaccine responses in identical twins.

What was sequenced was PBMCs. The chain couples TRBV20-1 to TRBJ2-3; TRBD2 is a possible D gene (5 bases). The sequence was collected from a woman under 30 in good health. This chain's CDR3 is CSAPDSPDTQYF. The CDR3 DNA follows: TGCAGTGCGCCGGACTCCCCAGATACGCAGTATTTT.